This T cell receptor (beta chain) was observed in a study of T cell repertoires in cytomegalovirus infection. Study-wide results and limits: It was HLA-C-restricted CMV-specific TCR beta clonotypes that dominated the response ex vivo.

The table lists this clonotype with a few counts. Its antigen remains unidentified. From the reads, TCRdb called clonotypes with MiXCR, one entry per CDR3 protein. The sample records about 150,000 distinct CDR3 sequences, over 15% being singletons. Sample: CD8+ T cells from PBMCs. The origin of this receptor is a human donor in good health (CMV status not recorded). Some clones in this sample may be carry-over from other donors' samples.

The CDR3 sequence: CASSLAWGEQFF. The CDR3 bases are TGTGCCAGCAGCTTAGCGTGGGGTGAGCAGTTCTTC. V and J are TRBV11-1 and TRBJ2-1; no definite D call. CDR1 and CDR2 (germline): SGHAT, FQDESV (reference sequence). This CDR3 region has 12 residues. Deletions cut 0 bases from V and 9 bases from J, with 6 bases between.